The 3 T cell receptor beta chains given below trace back to one sample, sequenced in a study of blood T cell repertoires in COVID-19. TCRdb keeps only in-frame clones here, not all; method: immunoSEQ multiplex PCR. This sample has about 160,000 clones, with 82% found just once. The sample taken for sequencing was peripheral blood. All receptors derive from a woman aged 40 to 50 with COVID-19, enrolled during active disease.

The rearrangement uses TRBV5-1 and TRBJ1-1; D possibly corresponds to TRBD1 (5 bases). This CDR3 spans 16 amino acids. Germline CDR1 and CDR2: SGHRS and YFSETQ. V shed 0 bases and J shed 1 base, with 13 bases lying between them. The CDR3 loop reads CASSLELGARNTEAFF. As DNA, the CDR3 is TGCGCCAGCAGCTTGGAGCTAGGGGCCAGGAACACTGAAGCTTTCTTT.

The rearrangement links TRBV19 to TRBJ2-2, with D unclear. In germline, CDR1 is LNHDA, CDR2 SQIVND (reference sequence). Trimming removed 6 bases from V and 1 base from J, with 9 bases in between. The CDR3 runs 14 residues. CDR3 in amino acids: CASRYSWNTGELFF. DNA of the CDR3: TGTGCCAGTAGATACAGTTGGAACACCGGGGAGCTGTTTTTT.

Concerning this clone: The germline gene is not matched at one end of the junction; a read error may be the cause. The chain recombines TRBV6-2 or TRBV6-3 with TRBJ1-2; 8 bases match TRBD1. Germline-derived CDR1 and CDR2 are MNHEY and SVGEGT. CDR3 length: 14 amino acids. The CDR3 nucleotides are TGTGCCAGCAGCTACTGGACAGGGACCTATGGCTACACCTTC. It yields the protein CASSYWTGTYGYTF.